This T cell receptor (beta chain) was sequenced in a study of shared clonotypes between healthy human individuals. Study results and caveats: Generally, naive subsets (rather than memory subsets) showed larger estimated richness.

Assay runs were performed at deep level. Clones were read by immunoSEQ multiplex PCR, and TCRdb kept only the in-frame ones, dropping some. The sample shows over 1.5 million clones, 95% to 99% of them seen only once. Notes on this clone: Antigen unknown.

The clonotype originates from a man in his thirties or forties in good health. Sequenced sample: naive CD4+ T cells sorted from blood. Subset defined: CD45RA+ positively selected.

CDR3 in amino acids: CASSESWLAGLNEQFF. The CDR3 bases are TGTGCCAGCAGTGAATCTTGGCTAGCGGGCCTCAATGAGCAGTTCTTC. The chain employs TRBV6-1 and TRBJ2-1; the match to TRBD2 covers 8 bases. CDR1 and CDR2 (germline): MNHNS, SASEGT. Trimming cost V 2 bases and J 6 bases; bases outside gene matches: 9. The CDR3 covers 16 residues.